The present entry profiles one T cell receptor (beta chain) with its context. What it recognizes is unknown. Germline V gene lookup returns CDR1 SGHRS and CDR2 YFSETQ. The CDR3 has 17 amino acids. V was trimmed by 3 bases and J by 1 base, leaving 14 bases between them. Assay used: immunoSEQ multiplex PCR; TCRdb lists only in-frame clones, some missing. Among around 74,000 clones listed, about 98% were seen once. The sample is drawn from a study of Tregs in tolerant kidney transplant recipients. Overall study results and limits: The most relevant donor-specific Treg TCRbeta repertoire apparently came from expansion with activated donor B cells. Changing PCR primers prevented nucleotide comparison between some patients' samples.

The specimen comprised CD4+ T cells from blood, sampled before the transplant. The TCR sequence derives from a human donor who received a combined kidney and bone marrow transplant. The rearrangement joins TRBV5-1 to TRBJ2-6; D not resolved. The CDR3 sequence is CASSYDTTRSGANVLTF. CDR3 in DNA: TGCGCCAGCAGCTACGACACCACCAGGTCTGGGGCCAACGTCCTGACTTTC. Drawing the rest from reference TRBV5-1 and TRBJ2-6, the complete variable domain is KAGVTQTPRYLIKTRGQQVTLSCSPISGHRSVSWYQQTPGQGLQFLFEYFSETQRNKGNFPGRFSGRQFSNSRSEMNVSTLELGDSALYLCASSYDTTRSGANVLTFGAGSRLTVL.